This is a list of T cell receptor beta chains from one sample in a study of T cells in localized non-small cell lung cancer. Some clones are missing from TCRdb's copy, which holds only in-frame ones; the method was immunoSEQ multiplex PCR. The table lists around 54,000 clones, more than 80% of them singletons. The specimen was peripheral blood, collected before any cancer treatment. All receptors come from a male donor older than 55 with stage III squamous cell lung carcinoma. CDR3s include the opening cysteine and the closing phenylalanine or tryptophan. The D gene is left open where the match is weak. For some rows the clone size is stated as once, few or many, or as a class when expanded; others skip it.

clone size | D gene | J gene | V gene | CDR3 protein | CDR3 DNA
NA | NA | TRBJ1-2 | TRBV28 | CASSPGRGYTF | TGTGCCAGCAGCCCCGGGCGAGGCTACACCTTC
NA | NA | TRBJ1-3 | TRBV11-2 | CASSLRTGRYSGNTIYF | TGTGCCAGCAGCTTAAGAACGGGACGCTACTCTGGAAACACCATATATTTT
NA | TRBD1 | TRBJ2-1 | TRBV5-1 | CASSGPGQGPNEQFF | TGCGCCAGCAGCGGCCCGGGACAGGGGCCCAATGAGCAGTTCTTC
NA | NA | TRBJ1-5 | TRBV6-5 | CASSYSGGTNQPQHF | TGTGCCAGCAGTTACTCTGGGGGGACCAATCAGCCCCAGCATTTT
NA | TRBD2 | TRBJ2-5 | TRBV7-2 | CASISGGANSETQYF | TGTGCCAGCATTAGCGGGGGGGCCAATTCGGAGACCCAGTACTTC
few | TRBD2 | TRBJ2-1 | TRBV6-5 | CASSASGGTPREFF | TGTGCCAGCAGCGCTAGCGGGGGTACACCCAGAGAGTTCTTC
once | NA | TRBJ2-5 | TRBV10-3 | CAIKHSYQETQYF | TGTGCCATCAAGCACTCGTACCAAGAGACCCAGTACTTC
once | TRBD1 | TRBJ1-2 | TRBV27 | CASSFNDPGQKYGYTF | TGTGCCAGCAGTTTTAACGATCCGGGACAGAAATATGGCTACACCTTC
NA | TRBD1 | TRBJ1-1 | TRBV19 | CATHLGQGRGGTEAFF | TGTGCCACCCACTTGGGACAGGGTAGGGGAGGCACTGAAGCTTTCTTT
NA | TRBD1 | TRBJ2-7 | TRBV27 | CASSLLGTGNDEQYF | TGTGCCAGCAGTTTATTGGGGACAGGGAACGACGAGCAGTACTTC
NA | NA | TRBJ2-3 | TRBV19 | CASSLGITSTDTQYF | TGTGCCAGTAGTCTTGGGATTACTAGCACAGATACGCAGTATTTT
NA | TRBD1 | TRBJ1-1 | TRBV6-5 | CASRRQGVPDTEAFF | TGTGCCAGCAGACGACAGGGCGTCCCTGACACTGAAGCTTTCTTT
once | NA | TRBJ2-3 | TRBV11-3 | CASSGSTDTQYF | TGTGCCAGCAGCGGGAGCACAGATACGCAGTATTTT
NA | NA | TRBJ1-4 | TRBV7-9 | CASSFLLRQANNEKLFF | TGTGCCAGCAGCTTCCTATTAAGACAGGCTAATAATGAAAAACTGTTTTTT
NA | NA | TRBJ2-3 | TRBV4-2 | CASSQLAGQADTQYF | TGTGCCAGCAGCCAACTGGCGGGGCAAGCAGATACGCAGTATTTT
few | NA | TRBJ1-2 | TRBV10-3 | CAISEGTEGGYTF | TGTGCCATCTCCGAGGGGACGGAGGGGGGCTACACCTTC
NA | NA | TRBJ2-3 | TRBV7-2 | CASSSRYPDTQYF | TGTGCCTCCTCGAGCAGGTACCCAGATACGCAGTATTTT